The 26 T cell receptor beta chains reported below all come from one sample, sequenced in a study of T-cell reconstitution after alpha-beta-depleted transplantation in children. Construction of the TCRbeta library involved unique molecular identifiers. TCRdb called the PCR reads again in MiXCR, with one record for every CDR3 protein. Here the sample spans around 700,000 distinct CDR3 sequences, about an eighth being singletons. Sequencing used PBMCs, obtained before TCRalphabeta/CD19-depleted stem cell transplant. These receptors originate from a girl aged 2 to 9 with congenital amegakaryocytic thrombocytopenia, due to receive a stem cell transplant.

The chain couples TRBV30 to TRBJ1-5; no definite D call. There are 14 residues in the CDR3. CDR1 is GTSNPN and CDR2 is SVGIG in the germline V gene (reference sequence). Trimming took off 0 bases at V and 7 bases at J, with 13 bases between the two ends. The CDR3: CAWSVSMGKQPQHF. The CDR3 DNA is TGTGCCTGGAGTGTAAGCATGGGGAAGCAGCCCCAGCATTTT.

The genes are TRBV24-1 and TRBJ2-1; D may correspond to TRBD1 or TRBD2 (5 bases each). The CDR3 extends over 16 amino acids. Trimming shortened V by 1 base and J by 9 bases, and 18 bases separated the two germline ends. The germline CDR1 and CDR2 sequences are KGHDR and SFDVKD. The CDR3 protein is CATSDFGGKRVGEQFF. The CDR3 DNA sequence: TGTGCCACCAGTGATTTTGGGGGAAAGAGAGTAGGTGAGCAGTTCTTC.

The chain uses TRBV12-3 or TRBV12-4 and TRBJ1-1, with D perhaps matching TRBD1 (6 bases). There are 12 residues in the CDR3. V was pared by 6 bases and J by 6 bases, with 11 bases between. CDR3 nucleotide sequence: TGTGCCAGCAGAGGACAGTTGGCTGAAGCTTTCTTT. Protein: CASRGQLAEAFF.

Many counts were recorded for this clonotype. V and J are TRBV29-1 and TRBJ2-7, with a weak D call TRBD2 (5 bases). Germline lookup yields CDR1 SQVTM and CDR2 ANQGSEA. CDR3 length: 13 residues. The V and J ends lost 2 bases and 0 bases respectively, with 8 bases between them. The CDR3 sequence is CSVESTNSYEQYF. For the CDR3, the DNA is TGCAGCGTTGAATCGACTAACTCCTACGAGCAGTACTTC.

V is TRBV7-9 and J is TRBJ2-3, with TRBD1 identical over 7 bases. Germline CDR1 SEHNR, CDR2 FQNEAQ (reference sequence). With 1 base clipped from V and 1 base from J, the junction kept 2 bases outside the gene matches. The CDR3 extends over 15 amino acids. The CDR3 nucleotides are TGTGCCAGCAGCTTAGAGGGACAGCGCACAGATACGCAGTATTTT. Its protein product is CASSLEGQRTDTQYF.

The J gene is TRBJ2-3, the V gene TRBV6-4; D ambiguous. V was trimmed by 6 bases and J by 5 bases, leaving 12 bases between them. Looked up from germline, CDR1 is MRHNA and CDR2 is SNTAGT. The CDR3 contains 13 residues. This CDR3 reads CASSPEARDTQYF. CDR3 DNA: TGTGCCAGCAGCCCGGAAGCCCGAGATACGCAGTATTTT.

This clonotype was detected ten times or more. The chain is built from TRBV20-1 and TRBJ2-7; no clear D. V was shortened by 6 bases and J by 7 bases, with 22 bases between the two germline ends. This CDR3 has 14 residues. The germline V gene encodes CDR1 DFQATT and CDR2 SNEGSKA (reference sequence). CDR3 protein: CSADPSINVGEQYF. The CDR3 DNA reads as TGCAGTGCCGACCCGTCTATAAATGTGGGGGAGCAGTACTTC.

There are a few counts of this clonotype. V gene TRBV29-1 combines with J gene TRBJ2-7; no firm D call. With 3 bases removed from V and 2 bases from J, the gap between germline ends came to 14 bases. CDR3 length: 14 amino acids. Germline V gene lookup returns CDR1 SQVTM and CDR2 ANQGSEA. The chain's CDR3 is CSVDLAYLAYEQYF. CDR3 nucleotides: TGCAGCGTTGATTTGGCCTACTTAGCCTACGAGCAGTACTTC.

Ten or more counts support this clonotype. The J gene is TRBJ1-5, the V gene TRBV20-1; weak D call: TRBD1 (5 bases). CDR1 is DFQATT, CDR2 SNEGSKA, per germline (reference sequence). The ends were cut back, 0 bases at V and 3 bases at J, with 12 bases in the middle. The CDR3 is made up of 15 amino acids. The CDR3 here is CSAREDRGFNQPQHF. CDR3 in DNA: TGCAGTGCTAGAGAAGATAGGGGTTTCAATCAGCCCCAGCATTTT.

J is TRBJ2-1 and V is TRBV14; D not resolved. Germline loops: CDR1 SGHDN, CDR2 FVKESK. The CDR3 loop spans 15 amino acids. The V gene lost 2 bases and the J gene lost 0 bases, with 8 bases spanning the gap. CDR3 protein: CASSQNIVSYNEQFF. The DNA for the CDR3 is TGTGCCAGCAGCCAAAACATAGTCTCCTACAATGAGCAGTTCTTC. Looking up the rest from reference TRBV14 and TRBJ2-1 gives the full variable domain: EAGVTQFPSHSVIEKGQTVTLRCDPISGHDNLYWYRRVMGKEIKFLLHFVKESKQDESGMPNNRFLAERTGGTYSTLKVQPAELEDSGVYFCASSQNIVSYNEQFFGPGTRLTVL.

This chain's CDR3 is CASSSTSGKNIQYF. The CDR3 DNA reads as TGTGCCAGCAGCTCGACTAGCGGGAAAAACATTCAGTACTTC. The J gene is TRBJ2-4, the V gene TRBV11-2, with TRBD2 matching 10 bases. In germline, CDR1 is SGHAT, CDR2 FQNNGV. V shed 4 bases and J 4 bases; nucleotides not matched to a gene: 1. The CDR3 has 14 residues.

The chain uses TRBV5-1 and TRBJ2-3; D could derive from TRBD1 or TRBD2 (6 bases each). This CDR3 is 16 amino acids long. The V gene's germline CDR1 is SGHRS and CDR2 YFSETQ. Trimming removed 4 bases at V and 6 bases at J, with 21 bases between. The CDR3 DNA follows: TGCGCCAGCAGCCCAGGAGCGGGTCGGGGGCAGGATACGCAGTATTTT. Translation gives CASSPGAGRGQDTQYF.

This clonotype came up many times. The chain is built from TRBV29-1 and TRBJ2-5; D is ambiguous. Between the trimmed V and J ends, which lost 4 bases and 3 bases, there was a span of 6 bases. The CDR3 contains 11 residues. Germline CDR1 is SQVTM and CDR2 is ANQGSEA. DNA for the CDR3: TGCAGCGTTGCGAAAAAAGAGACCCAGTACTTC. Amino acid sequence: CSVAKKETQYF.

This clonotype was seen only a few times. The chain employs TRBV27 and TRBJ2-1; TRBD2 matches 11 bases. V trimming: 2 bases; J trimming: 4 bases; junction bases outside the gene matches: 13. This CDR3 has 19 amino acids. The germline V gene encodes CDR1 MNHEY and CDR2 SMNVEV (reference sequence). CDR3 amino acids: CASSLNWGVLAGGYNEQFF. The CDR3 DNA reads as TGTGCCAGCAGTTTAAATTGGGGGGTTCTAGCGGGAGGTTACAATGAGCAGTTCTTC.

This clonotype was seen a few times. The CDR3 sequence is CASSSQPTTGNTIYF. CDR3 in DNA: TGTGCCAGCAGCTCACAACCGACAACTGGAAACACCATATATTTT. V is TRBV7-2 and J is TRBJ1-3; the D is unclear. Germline V gives CDR1 SGHTA, CDR2 FQGNSA. V was trimmed by 4 bases and J by 2 bases, leaving 12 bases between them. The CDR3 extends over 15 amino acids.

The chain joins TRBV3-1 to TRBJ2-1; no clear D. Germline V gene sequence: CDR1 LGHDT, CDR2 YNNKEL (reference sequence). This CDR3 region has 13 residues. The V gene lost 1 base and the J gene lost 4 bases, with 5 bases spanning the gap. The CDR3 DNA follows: TGTGCCAGCAGCCAAGGAGAATACAATGAGCAGTTCTTC. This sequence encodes CASSQGEYNEQFF.

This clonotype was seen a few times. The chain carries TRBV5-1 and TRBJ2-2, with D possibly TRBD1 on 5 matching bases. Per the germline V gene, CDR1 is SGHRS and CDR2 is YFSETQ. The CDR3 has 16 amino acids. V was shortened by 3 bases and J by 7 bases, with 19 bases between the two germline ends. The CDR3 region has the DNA TGCGCCAGCAGCTCCCCTCCGGGCAGGGCTGACGGGGAGCTGTTTTTT. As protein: CASSSPPGRADGELFF.

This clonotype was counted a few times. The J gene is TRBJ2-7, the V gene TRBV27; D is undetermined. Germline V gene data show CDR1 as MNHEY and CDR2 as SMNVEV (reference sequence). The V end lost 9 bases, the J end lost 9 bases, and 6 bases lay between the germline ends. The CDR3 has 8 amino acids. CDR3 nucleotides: TGTGCCAGTGGTTGGCAGTACTTC. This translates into CASGWQYF.

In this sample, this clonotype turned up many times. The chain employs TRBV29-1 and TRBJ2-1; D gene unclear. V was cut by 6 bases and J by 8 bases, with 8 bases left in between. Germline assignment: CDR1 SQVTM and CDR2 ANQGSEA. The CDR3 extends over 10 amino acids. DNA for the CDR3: TGCAGCGTCCTTGACTATGAGCAGTTCTTC. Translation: CSVLDYEQFF.

The CDR3 sequence is CASSTLAGIYEQYF. CDR3 DNA: TGTGCCAGCAGTACACTAGCGGGGATCTACGAGCAGTACTTC. V is TRBV27 and J is TRBJ2-7; 10 bases map to TRBD2. Germline CDR1 is MNHEY and CDR2 is SMNVEV (reference sequence). The CDR3 length is 14 residues. With V trimmed by 5 bases and J by 3 bases, 4 bases remained unmatched.

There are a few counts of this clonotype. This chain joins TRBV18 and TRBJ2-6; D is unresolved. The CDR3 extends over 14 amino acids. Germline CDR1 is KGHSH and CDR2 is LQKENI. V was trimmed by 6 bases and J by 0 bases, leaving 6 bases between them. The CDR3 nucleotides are TGTGCCAGCTCGACGGACTCTGGGGCCAACGTCCTGACTTTC. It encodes CASSTDSGANVLTF.

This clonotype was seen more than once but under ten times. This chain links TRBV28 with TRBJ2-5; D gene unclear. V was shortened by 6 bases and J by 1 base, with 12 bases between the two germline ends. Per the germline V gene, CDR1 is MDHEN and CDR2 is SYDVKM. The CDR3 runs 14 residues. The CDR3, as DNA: TGTGCCAGCAGGGCTCTCGGTTCCCAAGAGACCCAGTACTTC. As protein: CASRALGSQETQYF.

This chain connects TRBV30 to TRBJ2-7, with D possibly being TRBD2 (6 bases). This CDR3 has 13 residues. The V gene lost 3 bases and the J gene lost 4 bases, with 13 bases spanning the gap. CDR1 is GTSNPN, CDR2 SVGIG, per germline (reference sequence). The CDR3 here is CAWRHMGGYEQYF. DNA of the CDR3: TGTGCCTGGAGACACATGGGGGGTTACGAGCAGTACTTC.

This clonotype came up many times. The CDR3 DNA sequence: TGCGCCAGCAGCTTGGACATCACCAATGAGCAGTTCTTC. This sequence encodes CASSLDITNEQFF. The J gene is TRBJ2-1, the V gene TRBV5-1; no clear D gene. The CDR3 length is 13 residues. Deletions cut 0 bases from V and 6 bases from J, with 7 bases between. Per the germline V gene, CDR1 is SGHRS and CDR2 is YFSETQ.

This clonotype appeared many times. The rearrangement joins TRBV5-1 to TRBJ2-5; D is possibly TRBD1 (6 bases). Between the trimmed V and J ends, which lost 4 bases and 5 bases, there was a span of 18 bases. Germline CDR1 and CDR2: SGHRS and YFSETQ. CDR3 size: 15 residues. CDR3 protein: CASSQDTTGLETQYF. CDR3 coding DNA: TGCGCCAGCAGCCAAGATACTACAGGGCTCGAGACCCAGTACTTC.

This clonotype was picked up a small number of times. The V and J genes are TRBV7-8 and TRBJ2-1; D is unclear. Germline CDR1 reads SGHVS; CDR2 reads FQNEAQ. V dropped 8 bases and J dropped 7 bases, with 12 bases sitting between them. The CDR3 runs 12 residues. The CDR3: CASAEPGNEQFF. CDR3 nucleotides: TGTGCCAGCGCGGAGCCCGGTAATGAGCAGTTCTTC. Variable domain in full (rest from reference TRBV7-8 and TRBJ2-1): GAGVSQSPRYKVAKRGQDVALRCDPISGHVSLFWYQQALGQGPEFLTYFQNEAQLDKSGLPSDRFFAERPEGSVSTLKIQRTQQEDSAVYLCASAEPGNEQFFGPGTRLTVL.